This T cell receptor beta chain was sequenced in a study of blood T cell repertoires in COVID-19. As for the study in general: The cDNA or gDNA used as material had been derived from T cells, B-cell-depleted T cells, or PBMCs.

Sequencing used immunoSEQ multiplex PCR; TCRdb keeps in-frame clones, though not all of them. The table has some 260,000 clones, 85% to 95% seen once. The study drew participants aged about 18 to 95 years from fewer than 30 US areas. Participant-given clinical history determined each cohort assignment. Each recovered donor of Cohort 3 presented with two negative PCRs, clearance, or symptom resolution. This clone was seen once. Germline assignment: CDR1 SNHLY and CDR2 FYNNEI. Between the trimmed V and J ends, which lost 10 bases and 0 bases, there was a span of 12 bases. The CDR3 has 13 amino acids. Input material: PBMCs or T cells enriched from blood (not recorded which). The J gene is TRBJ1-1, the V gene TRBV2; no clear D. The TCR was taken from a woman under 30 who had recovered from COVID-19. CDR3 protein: CATSTGVNTEAFF. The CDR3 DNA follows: TGTGCCACCTCGACCGGGGTGAACACTGAAGCTTTCTTT. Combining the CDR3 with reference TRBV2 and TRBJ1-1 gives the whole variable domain EPEVTQTPSHQVTQMGQEVILRCVPISNHLYFYWYRQILGQKVEFLVSFYNNEISEKSEIFDDQFSVERPDGSNFTLKIRSTKLEDSAMYFCATSTGVNTEAFFGQGTRLTVV.